The 21 T cell receptor beta chains below were found in one sample sequenced in a study of response to subunit inactivated influenza vaccine. TCRdb re-called the RT-PCR reads through MiXCR, storing one row per CDR3 protein. The sample gives around 530,000 distinct CDR3 sequences, about 15% of which show up once; around 3% is in the top ten. Source: CD4+ T cells sorted from PBMCs, taken roughly 24 months after vaccination. The receptor source for this set is a man between 50 and 69 years old who received an inactivated influenza vaccine.

V usage is TRBV10-3 and J usage is TRBJ2-7; a weak D match, TRBD2 (6 bases). Germline V gene sequence: CDR1 ENHRY, CDR2 SYGVKD. CDR3 length equals 14 residues. Trimming shortened V by 7 bases and J by 0 bases, and 13 bases separated the two germline ends. Written as DNA, the CDR3 is TGTGCCATCATGGGGACTCAAAGCTCCTACGAGCAGTACTTC. This encodes CAIMGTQSSYEQYF.

This clonotype has just a few counts. This chain uses TRBV10-1 with TRBJ2-3; 7 bases agree with TRBD2. The CDR3 is made up of 16 amino acids. Germline loops: CDR1 WNHNN, CDR2 SYGVQD (reference sequence). Trimming cost V 0 bases and J 3 bases; bases outside gene matches: 6. CDR3 residues: CASSESRSGGTDTQYF. As DNA, the CDR3 is TGCGCCAGCAGTGAGTCTCGATCGGGGGGAACAGATACGCAGTATTTT.

This clonotype was recorded a few times. The chain employs TRBV5-8 and TRBJ2-5; perhaps TRBD2 as D (6 bases). The CDR3 runs 15 residues. Trimming removed 3 bases from V and 1 base from J, with 13 bases in between. Per the germline V gene, CDR1 is SGHTS and CDR2 is YDEGEE. The CDR3 nucleotides are TGTGCCAGCAGCTCCCCGCGACTAGGCCAAGAGACCCAGTACTTC. Protein product: CASSSPRLGQETQYF.

This clonotype was seen many times. V and J are TRBV6-5 and TRBJ1-1; no definite D call. Trimming pared 3 bases from V and 1 base from J, leaving 6 bases between. The CDR3 length is 13 residues. Germline values: CDR1 MNHEY, CDR2 SVGAGI. The CDR3 reads CASSYMGNTEAFF. The CDR3 bases are TGTGCCAGCAGTTATATGGGGAACACTGAAGCTTTCTTT.

This clonotype occurred a few times. The chain joins TRBV12-3 or TRBV12-4 to TRBJ2-1, with D perhaps TRBD1 or TRBD2 (5 bases each). The germline V and J ends were trimmed by 7 bases and 7 bases, with 11 bases remaining between them. CDR3 size: 12 residues. The CDR3 loop is CASTLGVNEQFF. The CDR3 DNA is TGTGCCAGCACCTTGGGGGTAAATGAGCAGTTCTTC.

This clonotype has more than one count but fewer than ten. The CDR3 sequence is CASGPESAGGYTF. DNA of the CDR3: TGTGCCAGCGGTCCCGAATCCGCCGGTGGCTACACCTTC. V gene TRBV12-3 or TRBV12-4 combines with J gene TRBJ1-2; D is ambiguous. This CDR3 contains 13 residues. V was cut by 8 bases and J by 7 bases, with 17 bases left in between.

This clonotype came up many times. The CDR3 nucleotides are TGCAGTGCACAACGAGGTTACAATGAGCAGTTCTTC. Encoded protein: CSAQRGYNEQFF. The rearrangement joins TRBV20-1 to TRBJ2-1; D is ambiguous. The CDR3 runs 12 residues. The V gene lost 6 bases and the J gene lost 4 bases, with 10 bases spanning the gap. Germline-derived CDR1 and CDR2 are DFQATT and SNEGSKA (reference sequence).

This clonotype appeared a few times. This chain links TRBV20-1 with TRBJ1-2; TRBD1 agrees at 9 bases. Germline-derived CDR1 and CDR2 are DFQATT and SNEGSKA (reference sequence). J was trimmed by 2 bases and V by 5 bases; bases with no gene match: 6. This CDR3 has 14 amino acids. The CDR3, as DNA: TGCAGTGCTGGGAAACAGGGGGCGAACTATGGCTACACCTTC. Encoded protein: CSAGKQGANYGYTF.

This chain connects TRBV12-3 or TRBV12-4 to TRBJ2-1; 12 bases align to TRBD2. Trimming removed 6 bases from V and 10 bases from J; junction bases left unmatched: 7. The CDR3 length is 14 residues. For the CDR3, the DNA is TGTGCCAGCAGCAAGACTAGCGGGGGCTCCGAGCAGTTCTTC. Amino acid sequence: CASSKTSGGSEQFF.

The chain combines TRBV20-1 with TRBJ2-7; 7 bases are shared with TRBD2. The CDR3 totals 15 residues. CDR1 DFQATT and CDR2 SNEGSKA come from the germline V gene (reference sequence). J was trimmed by 3 bases and V by 3 bases; bases with no gene match: 11. The CDR3 protein is CSARQTGGSSYEQYF. Written as DNA, the CDR3 is TGCAGTGCTAGGCAGACTGGCGGGAGTAGCTACGAGCAGTACTTC.

This sequence joins TRBV10-3 and TRBJ2-7; TRBD1 is a possible D gene (5 bases). Germline CDR1 and CDR2: ENHRY and SYGVKD. The CDR3 has 15 amino acids. Trimming left V 2 bases short and J 4 bases short, with 15 bases between. CDR3 protein: CAISEPTSPGYEQYF. The DNA of the CDR3 is TGTGCCATCAGTGAGCCTACCTCGCCAGGGTACGAGCAGTACTTC.

The rearrangement joins TRBV2 to TRBJ2-5, with 13 bases aligning to TRBD2. The CDR3 extends over 18 amino acids. CDR1 SNHLY and CDR2 FYNNEI come from the germline V gene. The V segment lost 5 bases and the J segment 1 base; nucleotides outside the gene matches: 10. The CDR3 is CASSRPLAGGTPQETQYF. The CDR3 coding sequence is TGTGCCAGCAGTCGCCCACTAGCGGGGGGGACACCCCAAGAGACCCAGTACTTC.

The rearrangement links TRBV24-1 to TRBJ2-1; unclear D gene. CDR1 KGHDR and CDR2 SFDVKD come from the germline V gene. CDR3 length: 14 residues. Trimming took off 0 bases at V and 4 bases at J, with 6 bases between the two ends. CDR3 sequence: CATSDLQGYNEQFF. Written as DNA, the CDR3 is TGTGCCACCAGTGATTTGCAAGGGTACAATGAGCAGTTCTTC.

In its sample, this clonotype was seen a few times. V and J are TRBV2 and TRBJ1-2; no clear D. The length of the CDR3 is 14 residues. CDR1 is SNHLY and CDR2 is FYNNEI in the germline V gene. V was shortened by 1 base and J by 4 bases, with 10 bases between the two germline ends. DNA for the CDR3: TGTGCCAGCAGTGAAGGGGGTTACCTCTATGGCTACACCTTC. Its translation: CASSEGGYLYGYTF.

The gene calls are TRBV20-1 and TRBJ2-1; 12 nucleotides match TRBD2. This CDR3 is 17 amino acids long. Losses at the gene ends were 0 bases for V and 6 bases for J; bases not matched to a gene: 9. From germline, CDR1 is DFQATT and CDR2 SNEGSKA (reference sequence). CDR3: CSARDILAGGPLNEQFF. CDR3 bases: TGCAGTGCTAGAGATATTCTAGCGGGAGGGCCCCTCAATGAGCAGTTCTTC.

The chain joins TRBV15 to TRBJ2-3, with 11 bases that match TRBD2. V was pared by 5 bases and J by 3 bases, with 7 bases of the junction left unmatched. The CDR3 consists of 16 residues. Germline V gene lookup returns CDR1 LNHNV and CDR2 YYDKDF (reference sequence). This chain's CDR3 is CATSRNSGRGTDTQYF. The CDR3, as DNA: TGTGCCACCAGCCGTAATAGCGGGAGGGGGACAGATACGCAGTATTTT.

The rearrangement links TRBV3-1 to TRBJ2-1, with D perhaps matching TRBD1 or TRBD2 (7 bases each). The CDR3 is made up of 14 amino acids. Germline loops: CDR1 LGHDT, CDR2 YNNKEL (reference sequence). V lost 6 bases and J 4 bases, leaving 13 bases between the germline ends. CDR3 nucleotides: TGTGCCAGCAGAGCGCAGGGGGGGTACAATGAGCAGTTCTTC. It encodes CASRAQGGYNEQFF.

This clonotype was seen only a few times. V and J are TRBV27 and TRBJ2-5; 14 bases fit TRBD2. Trimming at V came to 6 bases and at J to 9 bases, leaving 9 bases not matched to a gene. CDR1 and CDR2 from the germline V gene are MNHEY and SMNVEV (reference sequence). The CDR3 covers 15 residues. CDR3: CASRRGLAGDSAQYF. For the CDR3, the DNA is TGTGCCAGCAGAAGGGGACTAGCGGGAGATTCTGCCCAGTACTTC.

This clonotype was seen a handful of times. In nucleotides, the CDR3 is TGCAGTGCTAGAAACCCAGGCAGTGGCACAGATACGCAGTATTTT. Amino acids: CSARNPGSGTDTQYF. The chain uses TRBV20-1 and TRBJ2-3; D gene unclear. Germline V gives CDR1 DFQATT, CDR2 SNEGSKA (reference sequence). The CDR3 runs to 15 residues. V was pared by 2 bases and J by 1 base, with 13 bases between.

In this sample, this clonotype turned up a few times. The CDR3 nucleotides read TGTGCCTGGAGTGTAGGGGCCGGCTTGGCGGGGATGCAGTATTTT. Its protein product is CAWSVGAGLAGMQYF. The chain carries TRBV30 and TRBJ2-3; possibly TRBD2 for D (6 bases). Trimming took 0 bases from V and 11 from J, leaving 21 bases between them. Germline CDR1 GTSNPN, CDR2 SVGIG (reference sequence). The CDR3 has 15 amino acids. The full variable domain, with the rest looked up from reference TRBV30 and TRBJ2-3, is SQTIHQWPATLVQPVGSPLSLECTVEGTSNPNLYWYRQAAGRGLQLLFYSVGIGQISSEVPQNLSASRPQDRQFILSSKKLLLSDSGFYLCAWSVGAGLAGMQYFGPGTRLTVL.

This clonotype was observed a few times. The CDR3 coding sequence is TGCAGTGCTAGGCTATTCCCTAGGTTATTCGAGCAGTACTTC. Translated, it gives CSARLFPRLFEQYF. The chain combines TRBV20-1 with TRBJ2-7; D not resolved. Germline V gene sequence: CDR1 DFQATT, CDR2 SNEGSKA (reference sequence). This CDR3 is 14 amino acids long. Trimming took off 3 bases at V and 6 bases at J, with 18 bases between the two ends.